The 32 T cell receptor beta chains in this list originate from one sample, sequenced in a study of cytomegalovirus exposure and HLA in healthy donors. 13 Jbeta primers and 60 Vbeta primers were used for the PCR. Here immunoSEQ multiplex PCR was the method, and the copy in TCRdb shows in-frame clones only, minus some. The sample has about 160,000 clones; roughly 81% are singletons. Sequenced material: PBMCs. Receptor source: a man younger than 35 in good health and CMV-seropositive.

This rearrangement joins TRBV29-1 to TRBJ2-2, with 8 nucleotides matching TRBD1. Looked up from germline, CDR1 is SQVTM and CDR2 is ANQGSEA. The CDR3 has 15 residues. V shed 7 bases and J 3 bases; nucleotides not matched to a gene: 10. CDR3 sequence: CSAHGTGVYTGELFF. The CDR3 DNA reads TGCAGCGCCCACGGGACAGGCGTTTACACCGGGGAGCTGTTTTTT.

This chain links TRBV20-1 with TRBJ2-7; D uncertain. This CDR3 is built from 11 residues. Germline CDR1 is DFQATT and CDR2 is SNEGSKA (reference sequence). Trimming pared 3 bases from V and 4 bases from J, leaving 7 bases between. CDR3 loop: CSASTAYEQYF. CDR3 nucleotide sequence: TGCAGTGCTAGTACCGCGTACGAGCAGTACTTC.

The CDR3 coding sequence is TGTGCCAGCAGCTCCCGGGACAGGGGGTACGAGCAGTACTTC. As protein: CASSSRDRGYEQYF. This chain connects TRBV7-2 to TRBJ2-7; 11 bases align to TRBD1. CDR3 length equals 14 residues. V dropped 4 bases and J dropped 4; count of bases not matched to a gene: 3. The germline V gene encodes CDR1 SGHTA and CDR2 FQGNSA.

Regarding this clone: Germline is not matched at one junction end, which may reflect a read error. The V call is TRBV7-9, the J call TRBJ2-1, with no clear D. Per germline, CDR1 SEHNR and CDR2 FQNEAQ (reference sequence). The CDR3 covers 10 residues. In nucleotides, the CDR3 is TGTTCCAGCAGCTTAGGTCCGGTGTTCTTC. This translates into CSSSLGPVFF.

The chain joins TRBV6-5 to TRBJ2-7, with 13 bases matching TRBD2. Trimming at V came to 5 bases and at J to 4 bases, leaving 5 bases not matched to a gene. This CDR3 is 15 amino acids long. The germline V gene encodes CDR1 MNHEY and CDR2 SVGAGI. As DNA, the CDR3 is TGTGCCAGCAGTCGGGGACTAGCGGGGTTGTACGAGCAGTACTTC. Its protein is CASSRGLAGLYEQYF.

The V gene is TRBV27, the J gene TRBJ1-6, with D hard to call. The germline gives CDR1 MNHEY, CDR2 SMNVEV (reference sequence). This CDR3 region has 16 residues. V was pared by 4 bases and J by 9 bases, with 19 bases between. The CDR3 nucleotides read TGTGCCAGCAGTTCCCCAGGATCTCCTTCTGGTTCACCCCTCCACTTT. Its protein product is CASSSPGSPSGSPLHF.

The chain has TRBV6-6 and TRBJ2-7; unclear D gene. Germline V CDR1 and CDR2: MNHNY, SVGAGI (reference sequence). V was cut by 9 bases and J by 4 bases, with 25 bases left in between. The CDR3 spans 16 residues. The CDR3 DNA sequence: TGTGCCAGTAACAAAACTCCTGCAGGCTTTTTTTACGAGCAGTACTTC. It encodes CASNKTPAGFFYEQYF.

The chain is built from TRBV30 and TRBJ1-6; D unclear. This CDR3 has 12 residues. V shed 2 bases and J shed 10 bases, with 9 bases lying between them. The V gene's germline CDR1 is GTSNPN and CDR2 SVGIG (reference sequence). CDR3 DNA: TGTGCCTGGAGTCCGACTTTATCACCCCTCCACTTT. Translation gives CAWSPTLSPLHF. The full variable domain, in which reference TRBV30 and TRBJ1-6 provide the parts outside the CDR3, is SQTIHQWPATLVQPVGSPLSLECTVEGTSNPNLYWYRQAAGRGLQLLFYSVGIGQISSEVPQNLSASRPQDRQFILSSKKLLLSDSGFYLCAWSPTLSPLHFGNGTRLTVT.

The genes are TRBV5-6 and TRBJ2-1; D is possibly TRBD2 (5 bases). Germline CDR1 SGHDT, CDR2 YYEEEE. The V gene lost 4 bases and the J gene lost 3 bases, with 11 bases spanning the gap. This CDR3 contains 14 residues. CDR3 sequence reads: CASSLGRGYNEQFF. The CDR3 region has the DNA TGTGCCAGCAGCCTGGGCCGGGGCTACAATGAGCAGTTCTTC.

The rearrangement uses TRBV27 and TRBJ1-1, with 8 bases lining up with TRBD1. The V gene's germline CDR1 is MNHEY and CDR2 SMNVEV (reference sequence). The CDR3 has 17 amino acids. Germline trimming cut 3 bases from V and 0 bases from J; bases unmatched to any gene: 9. In DNA form, the CDR3 reads TGTGCCAGCAGTTTGTTAGGGACAGGAGCCTTGAACACTGAAGCTTTCTTT. Translating it yields CASSLLGTGALNTEAFF.

The chain employs TRBV6-5 and TRBJ1-2; 7 nucleotides line up with TRBD1. Germline loops: CDR1 MNHEY, CDR2 SVGAGI. CDR3 size: 13 residues. J lost 5 bases, V lost 6 bases, and 6 bases had no gene match. CDR3 DNA: TGTGCCAGCAGCGCAACAGGGGCATATGGCTACACCTTC. It specifies CASSATGAYGYTF.

This chain joins TRBV5-1 and TRBJ1-4, with 10 positions matching TRBD1. With 4 bases clipped from V and 0 bases from J, the junction kept 9 bases outside the gene matches. This CDR3 has 18 residues. Germline V lookup: CDR1 SGHRS, CDR2 YFSETQ. CDR3 in DNA: TGCGCCAGCAGCGCCGGGACAGGGGATCGTGCAACTAATGAAAAACTGTTTTTT. This gives the protein CASSAGTGDRATNEKLFF.

The table lists this clone with a few counts. The genes are TRBV4-3 and TRBJ2-3, with TRBD2 matching over 9 bases. The ends lost 0 bases at V and 4 bases at J; junction bases unmatched: 8. Per the germline V gene, CDR1 is LGHNA and CDR2 is YSLEER. This CDR3 is built from 17 residues. CDR3 sequence (DNA): TGCGCCAGCAGCCAAGATAGGGGGACTAGCTCGGCAGATACGCAGTATTTT. Translation: CASSQDRGTSSADTQYF.

The rearrangement uses TRBV9 and TRBJ2-2; D not resolved. Looked up from germline, CDR1 is SGDLS and CDR2 is YYNGEE. Between the trimmed V and J ends, which lost 3 bases and 3 bases, there was a span of 6 bases. The CDR3 sequence is 13 residues long. This CDR3 is CASSGTYTGELFF. The CDR3 nucleotides read TGTGCCAGCAGCGGAACTTACACCGGGGAGCTGTTTTTT.

The table lists this clone with a few counts. This chain joins TRBV6-1 and TRBJ1-5; D is ambiguous. Germline CDR1 and CDR2: MNHNS and SASEGT. The CDR3 spans 13 residues. Trimming pared 5 bases from V and 7 bases from J, leaving 12 bases between. CDR3 DNA sequence: TGTGCCAGCAGTTATTTACAGACCCAGCCCCAGCATTTT. As protein: CASSYLQTQPQHF.

This chain links TRBV6-4 with TRBJ1-2, with 9 nucleotides matching TRBD1. The CDR3 extends over 14 amino acids. Germline trimming cut 7 bases from V and 4 bases from J; bases unmatched to any gene: 7. Germline assignment: CDR1 MRHNA and CDR2 SNTAGT. CDR3 in DNA: TGTGCCAGCACCTGGGACAGGGACGTCTATGGCTACACCTTC. Encoded protein: CASTWDRDVYGYTF.

The chain carries TRBV7-9 and TRBJ1-5; 9 bases fit TRBD1. The length of the CDR3 is 14 residues. Trimming cost V 5 bases and J 6 bases; bases outside gene matches: 5. Germline assignment: CDR1 SEHNR and CDR2 FQNEAQ (reference sequence). CDR3 DNA sequence: TGTGCCAGCAGCCTGGGACAGGGCGGTCAGCCCCAGCATTTT. As protein: CASSLGQGGQPQHF.

The genes are TRBV2 and TRBJ1-2; 8 positions match TRBD1. V was pared by 6 bases and J by 6 bases, with 6 bases of the junction left unmatched. Germline-derived CDR1 and CDR2 are SNHLY and FYNNEI. The CDR3 consists of 13 residues. CDR3 sequence (DNA): TGTGCCAGCAGGTGGACAGGGAGAGATGGCTACACCTTC. This encodes CASRWTGRDGYTF.

The chain couples TRBV6-5 to TRBJ2-2; the match to TRBD2 covers 8 bases. Losses at the gene ends were 8 bases for V and 0 bases for J; bases not matched to a gene: 5. Germline values: CDR1 MNHEY, CDR2 SVGAGI. The CDR3 runs 15 residues. The CDR3 DNA reads as TGTGCCAGCGGTCTAGCGGGTCCGAACACCGGGGAGCTGTTTTTT. It codes for CASGLAGPNTGELFF.

Points on this clone: Sequence at one end of the junction differs from germline and may be a read error. The sample contains more than one DNA sequence encoding this CDR3. The chain has TRBV7-8 and TRBJ2-5; TRBD2 is a possible D gene (6 bases). This CDR3 is 14 amino acids long. Per germline, CDR1 SGHVS and CDR2 FQNEAQ. The chain's CDR3 is CASSAYRVRETQYF. In DNA, the CDR3 is TGTGCCAGCAGCGCGTATCGGGTTCGGGAGACCCAATACTTC.

This chain joins TRBV12-2 and TRBJ1-5; TRBD1 is taken as the D call from the table, unchecked against the DNA. TRBV12-2 is noted as a pseudogene. The length of the CDR3 is 13 residues. CDR3 DNA sequence: TGTGCAAGTCCAGGATATAGCAATCAGCCCCAGCATTTT. Its protein is CASPGYSNQPQHF.

This chain joins TRBV6-6 and TRBJ2-5; the D gene is possibly TRBD1 (6 bases). V shed 5 bases and J shed 6 bases, with 13 bases lying between them. CDR3 length: 13 amino acids. The germline gives CDR1 MNHNY, CDR2 SVGAGI (reference sequence). In nucleotides, the CDR3 is TGTGCCAGCAGTGCCTTCACAGGGAAGACCCAGTACTTC. As protein: CASSAFTGKTQYF.

The chain is built from TRBV9 and TRBJ1-2; D not resolved. The germline V and J ends were trimmed by 4 bases and 0 bases, with 10 bases remaining between them. Germline CDR1 is SGDLS and CDR2 is YYNGEE. This CDR3 region has 14 residues. CDR3 sequence: CASSLNPANYGYTF. CDR3 sequence (DNA): TGTGCCAGCAGCCTCAATCCAGCTAACTATGGCTACACCTTC.

The chain is built from TRBV9 and TRBJ1-1; 7 nucleotides agree with TRBD1. V shed 4 bases, J shed 3 bases, and the junction held 15 bases outside the gene matches. The CDR3 spans 17 residues. CDR1 and CDR2 (germline): SGDLS, YYNGEE. CDR3 region: CASSTGPQGVKDTEAFF. Here the CDR3 DNA reads TGTGCCAGCAGCACCGGCCCCCAGGGGGTGAAGGACACTGAAGCTTTCTTT.

The V gene is TRBV6-5, the J gene TRBJ1-1; D is undetermined. CDR1 and CDR2 (germline): MNHEY, SVGAGI. There are 13 residues in the CDR3. The ends were cut back, 6 bases at V and 0 bases at J, with 8 bases in the middle. The CDR3 loop is CASSPGLNTEAFF. The CDR3 DNA sequence: TGTGCCAGCAGCCCAGGATTGAACACTGAAGCTTTCTTT.

The chain has TRBV6-6 and TRBJ1-2; tentative D call: TRBD1 (5 bases). Trimming shortened V by 5 bases and J by 8 bases, and 15 bases separated the two germline ends. This CDR3 spans 13 amino acids. Germline CDR1 and CDR2: MNHNY and SVGAGI (reference sequence). CDR3 sequence: CASSMGLPSGYTF. CDR3 sequence (DNA): TGTGCCAGCAGTATGGGGCTACCAAGCGGCTACACCTTC.

This rearrangement joins TRBV6-5 to TRBJ2-3, with TRBD1 matching over 7 bases. This CDR3 spans 15 amino acids. CDR1 is MNHEY and CDR2 is SVGAGI in the germline V gene. Losses at the gene ends were 6 bases for V and 2 bases for J; bases not matched to a gene: 8. The chain's CDR3 is CASRRQGQNTDTQYF. DNA of the CDR3: TGTGCCAGCAGGAGACAGGGCCAGAACACAGATACGCAGTATTTT.

The rearrangement links TRBV19 to TRBJ1-1, with 7 bases that match TRBD1. Unmatched junction bases numbered 5, after V lost 6 bases and J lost 1 base. The CDR3 runs 14 residues. The germline V gene encodes CDR1 LNHDA and CDR2 SQIVND (reference sequence). The CDR3 DNA is TGTGCCAGTAGGAGGGGACAGACGAACACTGAAGCTTTCTTT. This translates into CASRRGQTNTEAFF.

The chain couples TRBV19 to TRBJ1-1, with a possible D match to TRBD1 (5 bases). Germline V lookup: CDR1 LNHDA, CDR2 SQIVND (reference sequence). Deletions cut 5 bases from V and 5 bases from J, with 18 bases between. This CDR3 has 15 amino acids. DNA of the CDR3: TGTGCCAGTAGTCCCCAGACAGCGGGCCCTACTGAAGCTTTCTTT. It encodes CASSPQTAGPTEAFF.

The chain has TRBV11-2 and TRBJ1-3; TRBD1 matches at 8 bases. CDR3 size: 15 residues. Germline loops: CDR1 SGHAT, CDR2 FQNNGV. V was pared by 4 bases and J by 0 bases, with 2 bases of the junction left unmatched. CDR3 amino acids: CASSSGQVSGNTIYF. The CDR3 nucleotides read TGTGCCAGCAGCTCGGGACAGGTCTCTGGAAACACCATATATTTT.

The chain recombines TRBV7-3 with TRBJ2-2; 10 bases line up with TRBD2. Trimming took 2 bases from V and 5 from J; bases not matched to a gene: 8. CDR1 and CDR2 from the germline V gene are SGHTA and FQGTGA. CDR3 length: 17 amino acids. The CDR3 protein is CASSLLPSGGDTGELFF. The CDR3 DNA sequence: TGTGCCAGCAGCTTACTTCCTAGCGGGGGTGATACCGGGGAGCTGTTTTTT.

CDR3 in amino acids: CASSLVDRYEQYF. CDR3 nucleotide sequence: TGTGCCAGCAGCTTGGTCGACAGATACGAGCAGTACTTC. The V gene is TRBV7-2, the J gene TRBJ2-7; maybe TRBD1 (5 bases). Germline CDR1 and CDR2: SGHTA and FQGNSA. This CDR3 contains 13 residues. V lost 3 bases and J lost 4, with 10 bases in between.